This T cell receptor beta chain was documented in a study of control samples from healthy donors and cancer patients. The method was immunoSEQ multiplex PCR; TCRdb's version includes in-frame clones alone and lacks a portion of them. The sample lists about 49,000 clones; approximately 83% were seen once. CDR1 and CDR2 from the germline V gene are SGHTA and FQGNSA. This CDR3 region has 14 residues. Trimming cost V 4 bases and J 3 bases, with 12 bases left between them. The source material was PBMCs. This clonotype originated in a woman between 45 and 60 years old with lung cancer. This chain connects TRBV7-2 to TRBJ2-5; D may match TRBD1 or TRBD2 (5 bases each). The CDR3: CASSSGRSEETQYF. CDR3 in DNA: TGTGCCAGCAGCTCGGGACGGAGTGAAGAGACCCAGTACTTC.